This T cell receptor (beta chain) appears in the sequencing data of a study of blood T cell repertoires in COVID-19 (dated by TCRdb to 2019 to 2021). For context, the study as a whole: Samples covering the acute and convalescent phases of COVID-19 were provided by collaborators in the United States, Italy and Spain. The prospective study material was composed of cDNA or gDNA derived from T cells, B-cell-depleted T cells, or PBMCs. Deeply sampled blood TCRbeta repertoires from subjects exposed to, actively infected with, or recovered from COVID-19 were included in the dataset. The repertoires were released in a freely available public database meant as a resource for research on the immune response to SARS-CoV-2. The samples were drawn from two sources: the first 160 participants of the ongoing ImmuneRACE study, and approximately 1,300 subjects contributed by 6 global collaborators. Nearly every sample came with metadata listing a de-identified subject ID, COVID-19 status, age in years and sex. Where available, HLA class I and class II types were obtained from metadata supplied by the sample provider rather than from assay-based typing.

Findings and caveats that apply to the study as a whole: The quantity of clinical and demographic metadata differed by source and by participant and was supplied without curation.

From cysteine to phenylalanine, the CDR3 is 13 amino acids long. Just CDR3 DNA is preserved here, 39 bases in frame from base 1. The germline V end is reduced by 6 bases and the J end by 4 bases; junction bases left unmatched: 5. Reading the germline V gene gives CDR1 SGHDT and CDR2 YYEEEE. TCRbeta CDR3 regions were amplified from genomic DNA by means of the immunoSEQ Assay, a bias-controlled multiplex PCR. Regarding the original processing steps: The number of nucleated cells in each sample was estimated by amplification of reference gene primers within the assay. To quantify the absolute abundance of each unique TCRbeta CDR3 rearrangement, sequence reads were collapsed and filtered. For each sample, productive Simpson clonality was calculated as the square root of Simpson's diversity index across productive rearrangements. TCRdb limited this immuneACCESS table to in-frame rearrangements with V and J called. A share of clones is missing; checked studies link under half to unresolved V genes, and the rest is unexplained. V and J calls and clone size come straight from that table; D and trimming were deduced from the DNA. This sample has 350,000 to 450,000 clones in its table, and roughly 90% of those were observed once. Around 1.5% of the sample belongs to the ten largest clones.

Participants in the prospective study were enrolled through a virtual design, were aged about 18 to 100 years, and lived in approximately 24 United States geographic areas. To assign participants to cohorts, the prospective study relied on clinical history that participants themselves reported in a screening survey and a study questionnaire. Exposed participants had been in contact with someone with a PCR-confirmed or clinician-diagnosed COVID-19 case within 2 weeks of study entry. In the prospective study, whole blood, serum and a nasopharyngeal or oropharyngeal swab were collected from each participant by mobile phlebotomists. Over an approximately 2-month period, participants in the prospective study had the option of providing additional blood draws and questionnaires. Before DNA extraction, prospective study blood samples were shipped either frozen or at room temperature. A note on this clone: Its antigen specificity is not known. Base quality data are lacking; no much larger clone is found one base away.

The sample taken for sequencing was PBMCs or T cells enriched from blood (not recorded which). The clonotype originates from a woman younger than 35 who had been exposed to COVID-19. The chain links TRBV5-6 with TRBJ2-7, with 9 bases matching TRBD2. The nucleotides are TGTGCCAGCAATAGCGGGAGATTTTACGAGCAGTACTTC. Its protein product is CASNSGRFYEQYF.